Sequencing of this T cell receptor beta chain was carried out in a study of blood T cells in healthy people across ages. Using a J-beta primer mix together with a sample-barcoded 5' primer, a second PCR was run for roughly 7 to 12 cycles. TCRdb re-called the 5' RACE reads through MiXCR, storing one row per CDR3 protein. The profile shows around 1.5 million distinct CDR3 sequences, about 31% of them singletons. The study drew donors from healthy Caucasian individuals in Russia aged roughly 6 to 100. PBMCs, at least 6 million per sample, were isolated. Total RNA was isolated from each sample in quantities of at least 5 micrograms. Trimming removed 2 bases at V and 6 bases at J, with 11 bases between. The V gene's germline CDR1 is DFQATT and CDR2 SNEGSKA (reference sequence). This CDR3 has 12 residues.

Input material: blood. The sequence derives from a woman aged 30 to 39 in good health. This sequence joins TRBV20-1 and TRBJ2-7; no firm D call. CDR3: CSARLYRVEQYF. DNA for the CDR3: TGCAGTGCTAGATTGTATAGGGTCGAGCAGTACTTC.